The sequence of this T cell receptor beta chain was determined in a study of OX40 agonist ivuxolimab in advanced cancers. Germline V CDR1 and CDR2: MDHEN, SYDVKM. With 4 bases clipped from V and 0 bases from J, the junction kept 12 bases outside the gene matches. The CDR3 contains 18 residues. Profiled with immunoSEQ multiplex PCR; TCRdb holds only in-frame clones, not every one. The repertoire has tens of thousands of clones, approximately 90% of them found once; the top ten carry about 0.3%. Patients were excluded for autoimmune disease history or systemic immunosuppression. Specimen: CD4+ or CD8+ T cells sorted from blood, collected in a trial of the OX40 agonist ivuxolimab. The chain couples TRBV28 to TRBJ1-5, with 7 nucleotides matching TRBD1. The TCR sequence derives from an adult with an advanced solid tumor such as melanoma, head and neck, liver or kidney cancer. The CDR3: CASSYTGATSHSNQPQHF. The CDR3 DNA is TGTGCCAGCAGTTATACAGGGGCCACCTCCCATAGCAATCAGCCCCAGCATTTT. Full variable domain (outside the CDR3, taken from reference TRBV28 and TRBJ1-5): DVKVTQSSRYLVKRTGEKVFLECVQDMDHENMFWYRQDPGLGLRLIYFSYDVKMKEKGDIPEGYSVSREKKERFSLILESASTNQTSMYLCASSYTGATSHSNQPQHFGDGTRLSIL.